This paragraph reports one T cell receptor beta chain. The sample belongs to a study of T cell responses to AZD1222 COVID-19 vaccine. Sequencing used immunoSEQ multiplex PCR; TCRdb keeps in-frame clones, though not all of them. The sample has some 190,000 clones; around 88% are singletons. With V trimmed by 6 bases and J by 5 bases, 11 bases remained unmatched. Looked up from germline, CDR1 is MNHEY and CDR2 is SMNVEV (reference sequence). There are 16 residues in the CDR3. The origin of this receptor is an adult in good health. The sequenced sample was peripheral blood, obtained on day 0 of AZD1222 vaccination. The chain joins TRBV27 to TRBJ2-1; 9 bases match TRBD1. In DNA, the CDR3 is TGTGCCAGCAGCCATGAAGGACAGGGGTATGACAATGAGCAGTTCTTC. Translating gives CASSHEGQGYDNEQFF.